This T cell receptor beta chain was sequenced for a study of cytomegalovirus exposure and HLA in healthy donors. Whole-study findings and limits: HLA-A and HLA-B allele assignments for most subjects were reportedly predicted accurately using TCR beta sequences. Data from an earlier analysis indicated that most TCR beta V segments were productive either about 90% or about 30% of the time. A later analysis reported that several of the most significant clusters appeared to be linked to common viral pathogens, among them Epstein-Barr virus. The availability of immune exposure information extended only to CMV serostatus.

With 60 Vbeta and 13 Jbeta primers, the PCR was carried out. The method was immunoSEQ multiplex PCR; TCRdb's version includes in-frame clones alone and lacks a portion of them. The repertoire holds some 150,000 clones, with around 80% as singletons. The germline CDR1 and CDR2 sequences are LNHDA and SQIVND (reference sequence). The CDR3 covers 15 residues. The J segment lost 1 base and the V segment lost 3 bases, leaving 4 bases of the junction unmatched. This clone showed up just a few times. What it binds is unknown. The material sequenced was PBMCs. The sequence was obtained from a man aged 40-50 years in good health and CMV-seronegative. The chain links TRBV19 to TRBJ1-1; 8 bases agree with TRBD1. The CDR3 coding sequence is TGTGCCAGTAGTATCACCGGGACAGGGAACACTGAAGCTTTCTTT. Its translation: CASSITGTGNTEAFF.